The TCR beta chain under discussion was sequenced for a study of OX40 agonist ivuxolimab in advanced cancers. Study-level information: Prior checkpoint blockade (anti-PD-1, anti-PD-L1 or anti-CTLA-4) was permitted; 40% had it. Study results and caveats: Certain nonresponders additionally had low normalized T-cell clonal expansion. Expanded clones belonging to CD8+ T cells outnumbered, on average, those of CD4+. What antigens the expanded peripheral T cells recognized was never established.

As for this clone: Its antigen is unknown.

CDR3 length: 11 residues. Per the germline V gene, CDR1 is SGDLS and CDR2 is YYNGEE. Some clones are missing from TCRdb's copy, which holds only in-frame ones; the method was immunoSEQ multiplex PCR. The data hold about 87,000 clones, with just under 90% observed a single time. This sequence was found in an adult with an advanced solid tumor such as melanoma, head and neck, liver or kidney cancer. Sequencing was performed on CD4+ or CD8+ T cells sorted from blood, taken in a trial of the OX40 agonist ivuxolimab. The chain combines TRBV9 with TRBJ1-2; no definite D call. CDR3 loop: CMTGRDYGYTF. As DNA, the CDR3 is TGTATGACCGGGCGCGACTATGGCTACACCTTC.